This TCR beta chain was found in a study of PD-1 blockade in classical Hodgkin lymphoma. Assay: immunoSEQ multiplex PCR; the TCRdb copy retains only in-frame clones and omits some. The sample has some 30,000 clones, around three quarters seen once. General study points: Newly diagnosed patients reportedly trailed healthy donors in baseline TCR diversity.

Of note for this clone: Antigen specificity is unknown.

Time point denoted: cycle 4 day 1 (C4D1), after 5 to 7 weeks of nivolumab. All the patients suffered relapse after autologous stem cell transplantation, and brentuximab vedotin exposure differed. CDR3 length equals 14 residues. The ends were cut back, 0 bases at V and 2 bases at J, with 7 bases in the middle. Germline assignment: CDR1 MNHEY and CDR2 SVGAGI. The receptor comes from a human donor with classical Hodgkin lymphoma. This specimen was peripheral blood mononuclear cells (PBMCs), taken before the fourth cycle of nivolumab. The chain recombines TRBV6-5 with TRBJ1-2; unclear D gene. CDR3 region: CASSYSTRNYGYTF. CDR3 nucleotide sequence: TGTGCCAGCAGTTACTCGACCAGGAACTATGGCTACACCTTC.